This is a list of T cell receptor beta chains from one sample in a study of blood T cell repertoires in COVID-19. TCRdb's table, derived via immunoSEQ multiplex PCR, lists solely in-frame clones and lacks some. Found here are 90,000 to 150,000 clones, roughly nine tenths of them singletons; the top ten hold 28%. The sequencing sample was made of peripheral blood. The receptors were gathered from a man between 65 and 85 years old with active or convalescent COVID-19. Each CDR3 is given with its conserved first and last residue. D genes are given only for firm matches. Rows give clone size only sometimes, using once, few, many, or a class for an expanded clone.

TRBJ1-1,TRBD1,NA,TRBV5-8,CASSLTGEWGVGEAFF,TGTGCCAGCAGCTTAACAGGGGAGTGGGGAGTGGGTGAAGCTTTCTTT
TRBJ1-4,TRBD1,NA,TRBV19,CASSRQGITNEKLFF,TGTGCCAGTAGTCGACAGGGTATCACTAATGAAAAACTGTTTTTT
TRBJ2-1,NA,few,TRBV5-8,CASSTLSSYNEQFF,TGTGCCAGCTCGACTCTTAGCTCCTACAATGAGCAGTTCTTC
TRBJ2-1,NA,NA,TRBV6-5,CASSPLETHNEQFF,TGTGCCAGCAGTCCCCTCGAGACTCACAATGAGCAGTTCTTC
TRBJ2-4,NA,NA,TRBV5-6,CASSLVSAKNIQYF,TGTGCCAGCAGCTTGGTATCTGCCAAAAACATTCAGTACTTC
TRBJ2-1,NA,NA,TRBV11-3,CASSLGGGVGYNEQFF,TGTGCCAGCAGCTTAGGAGGGGGGGTCGGCTACAATGAGCAGTTCTTC
TRBJ1-1,NA,NA,TRBV5-1,CASSLGGSYTEAFF,TGCGCCAGCAGCTTGGGGGGCTCCTACACTGAAGCTTTCTTT
TRBJ1-1,NA,NA,TRBV11-2,CASSPEVGVNTEAFF,TGTGCCAGCAGCCCCGAAGTAGGGGTGAACACTGAAGCTTTCTTT
TRBJ2-1,NA,NA,TRBV19,CASSIDRVGDEQFF,TGTGCCAGTAGTATTGACCGGGTCGGGGATGAGCAGTTCTTC
TRBJ1-6,NA,NA,TRBV9,CASSPFQDNYNSPLHF,TGTGCCAGCAGCCCCTTTCAAGACAATTATAATTCACCCCTCCACTTT
TRBJ1-2,TRBD1,NA,TRBV11-2,CASTTDRGHYGYTF,TGTGCCAGCACCACCGACAGGGGCCACTATGGCTACACCTTC
TRBJ1-5,NA,few,TRBV28,CASSLVQLNQPQHF,TGTGCCAGCAGTTTAGTACAGCTAAATCAGCCCCAGCATTTT
TRBJ2-3,NA,once,TRBV5-8,CARRMRYTQYF,TGTGCCAGGAGAATGAGGTATACGCAGTATTTT
TRBJ2-2,TRBD1,NA,TRBV6-1,CASREPGQGWAGELFF,TGTGCCAGCAGGGAACCGGGACAGGGCTGGGCCGGGGAGCTGTTTTTT
TRBJ2-5,TRBD1,NA,TRBV5-1,CASSLGQGETQYF,TGCGCCAGCAGCTTGGGACAGGGGGAGACCCAGTACTTC
TRBJ2-1,NA,NA,TRBV29-1,CSVVPATGEQFF,TGCAGCGTTGTTCCAGCGACCGGGGAGCAGTTCTTC
TRBJ2-1,TRBD1,NA,TRBV24-1,CATSGARGYYNEQFF,TGTGCCACCAGTGGGGCCAGGGGGTACTACAATGAGCAGTTCTTC
TRBJ1-1,TRBD1,once,TRBV11-2,CASSLAQGETEAFF,TGTGCCAGCAGCTTAGCACAGGGGGAAACTGAAGCTTTCTTT
TRBJ2-7,TRBD1,NA,TRBV6-5,CASSPWQGAWEQYF,TGTGCCAGCAGTCCCTGGCAGGGGGCTTGGGAGCAGTACTTC
TRBJ2-7,TRBD2,NA,TRBV27,CASSPRGESYEQYF,TGTGCCAGCAGTCCCCGGGGGGAGTCCTACGAGCAGTACTTC
TRBJ1-4,NA,NA,TRBV2,CASSEAGPNEKLFF,TGTGCCAGCAGTGAAGCGGGGCCTAATGAAAAACTGTTTTTT
TRBJ2-1,TRBD1,NA,TRBV25-1,CASSESGQGPLDEQFF,TGTGCCAGCAGTGAATCGGGACAGGGACCCCTCGATGAGCAGTTCTTC
TRBJ1-2,NA,NA,TRBV7-8,CASSLVEFYGYTF,TGTGCCAGCAGCTTAGTCGAGTTCTATGGCTACACCTTC
TRBJ1-5,NA,NA,TRBV7-9,CAGGQNQPQHF,TGTGCGGGGGGGCAGAATCAGCCCCAGCATTTT
TRBJ1-1,NA,NA,TRBV18,CASSPPSGMNTEAFF,TGTGCCAGCTCACCACCGTCAGGTATGAACACTGAAGCTTTCTTT
TRBJ2-7,NA,many,TRBV4-2,CASSQAAGIIDEQYF,TGTGCCAGCAGCCAAGCGGCAGGGATCATTGACGAGCAGTACTTC
TRBJ1-1,TRBD1,NA,TRBV5-1,CASSLGQGENTEAFF,TGCGCCAGCAGCTTGGGGCAGGGGGAGAACACTGAAGCTTTCTTT
TRBJ1-6,NA,once,TRBV18,CASSPDGTAGGSPLHF,TGTGCCAGCTCACCGGACGGGACGGCGGGGGGTTCACCCCTCCACTTT
TRBJ1-4,NA,NA,TRBV7-6,CASSLQGGATNEKLFF,TGTGCCAGCAGCTTGCAGGGTGGGGCAACTAATGAAAAACTGTTTTTT
TRBJ1-2,TRBD1,NA,TRBV18,CASSPRGTGEGYTF,TGTGCCAGCTCACCCCGGGGGACAGGTGAAGGCTACACCTTC
TRBJ1-3,NA,NA,TRBV28,CASSRTGTSGNTIYF,TGTGCCAGCAGTCGAACAGGGACCTCTGGAAACACCATATATTTT
TRBJ2-1,NA,NA,TRBV9,CASRHQDNEQFF,TGTGCCAGCAGACACCAGGACAATGAGCAGTTCTTC
TRBJ1-2,NA,NA,TRBV7-8,CASSLQGNYGYTF,TGTGCCAGCAGCTTACAGGGGAACTATGGCTACACCTTC
TRBJ2-1,NA,NA,TRBV10-3,CAISPRTDEQFF,TGTGCCATCAGCCCCAGGACTGATGAGCAGTTCTTC
TRBJ1-1,NA,NA,TRBV28,CASSLRSGMVTEAFF,TGTGCCAGCAGTTTACGCTCAGGGATGGTAACTGAAGCTTTCTTT
TRBJ2-5,TRBD1,once,TRBV6-6,CASKTRAGGRGETQYF,TGTGCCAGCAAAACGAGGGCAGGGGGCAGAGGAGAGACCCAGTACTTC
TRBJ1-2,NA,NA,TRBV3-1/TRBV3-2,CASSQRVILANYGYTF,TGTGCCAGCAGCCAGCGGGTGATTCTAGCTAACTATGGCTACACCTTC
TRBJ2-3,TRBD1,NA,TRBV6-1,CASSERTGTSTDTQYF,TGTGCCAGCAGTGAAAGGACAGGGACGAGCACAGATACGCAGTATTTT
TRBJ2-1,TRBD2,NA,TRBV7-9,CASSYSGPQGEQFF,TGTGCCAGCAGCTATAGCGGGCCCCAGGGTGAGCAGTTCTTC
TRBJ1-4,NA,NA,TRBV19,CASSIAGGEKLFF,TGTGCCAGTAGTATTGCGGGGGGTGAAAAACTGTTTTTT